Below, 14 T cell receptor beta chains from the same sample are listed, as sequenced in a study of T cell changes during pregnancy in multiple sclerosis. Assay: immunoSEQ multiplex PCR; the TCRdb copy retains only in-frame clones and omits some. The data contain 35,000 or so clones, around nine tenths of them singletons. The sample in question was CD4+ T cells from peripheral blood mononuclear cells, obtained after pregnancy. The origin of the receptors is a female donor in good health, enrolled as a control in a pregnancy study.

V usage is TRBV7-6 and J usage is TRBJ2-1; D possibly corresponds to TRBD1 (6 bases). CDR3 length equals 16 residues. Germline V gene data show CDR1 as SGHVS and CDR2 as FNYEAQ. The ends were cut back, 4 bases at V and 5 bases at J, with 18 bases in the middle. CDR3 bases: TGTGCCAGCAGCTCCAGGTACAGGGCGGAGAACAATGAGCAGTTCTTC. Amino acid sequence: CASSSRYRAENNEQFF. The full variable domain, with the rest looked up from reference TRBV7-6 and TRBJ2-1, is GAGVSQSPRYKVTKRGQDVALRCDPISGHVSLYWYRQALGQGPEFLTYFNYEAQQDKSGLPNDRFSAERPEGSISTLTIQRTEQRDSAMYRCASSSRYRAENNEQFFGPGTRLTVL.

The V call is TRBV5-8, the J call TRBJ2-5; D remains ambiguous. The CDR3 totals 14 residues. Germline values: CDR1 SGHTS, CDR2 YDEGEE. V was cut by 6 bases and J by 1 base, with 13 bases left in between. The chain's CDR3 is CASTFIRFQETQYF. As DNA, the CDR3 is TGTGCCAGCACCTTTATCCGTTTCCAAGAGACCCAGTACTTC.

The gene calls are TRBV25-1 and TRBJ2-2; the match to TRBD1 covers 7 bases. Trimming took 3 bases from V and 1 from J; bases not matched to a gene: 5. CDR1 MGHDK and CDR2 SYGVNS come from the germline V gene. CDR3 length: 16 amino acids. CDR3 DNA sequence: TGTGCCAGCAGTGACCCCGGGACAGAGAACACCGGGGAGCTGTTTTTT. Protein sequence: CASSDPGTENTGELFF.

The chain couples TRBV6-5 to TRBJ2-7; TRBD1 is a possible D gene (6 bases). V was cut by 6 bases and J by 3 bases, with 12 bases left in between. This CDR3 contains 13 residues. The germline gives CDR1 MNHEY, CDR2 SVGAGI. The CDR3 here is CASSPRGSYEQYF. The CDR3 DNA reads as TGTGCCAGCAGCCCCAGGGGTAGCTACGAGCAGTACTTC.

The chain couples TRBV15 to TRBJ2-7; D remains unclear. There are 14 residues in the CDR3. Germline V gene lookup returns CDR1 LNHNV and CDR2 YYDKDF (reference sequence). Trimming removed 1 base at V and 2 bases at J, with 9 bases between. The CDR3 nucleotides are TGTGCCACCAGCAGAGTGAGAGGAACCTACGAGCAGTACTTC. Amino acids: CATSRVRGTYEQYF.

This chain joins TRBV7-8 and TRBJ2-3; 9 bases map to TRBD1. The length of the CDR3 is 15 residues. Germline assignment: CDR1 SGHVS and CDR2 FQNEAQ. V was clipped by 5 bases and J by 2 bases; unmatched bases: 5. The CDR3 spells CASSIGTGNTDTQYF. DNA for the CDR3: TGTGCCAGCAGCATTGGGACAGGGAACACAGATACGCAGTATTTT. The full variable domain, completed using reference TRBV7-8 and TRBJ2-3, is GAGVSQSPRYKVAKRGQDVALRCDPISGHVSLFWYQQALGQGPEFLTYFQNEAQLDKSGLPSDRFFAERPEGSVSTLKIQRTQQEDSAVYLCASSIGTGNTDTQYFGPGTRLTVL.

The DNA for the CDR3 is TGTGCCAGCAGCTCCTTAGCGGGGGAGCGCAATGAGCAGTTCTTC. Protein product: CASSSLAGERNEQFF. J is TRBJ2-1 and V is TRBV11-2; 9 positions match TRBD2. The CDR3 spans 15 residues. Trimming cost V 4 bases and J 6 bases; bases outside gene matches: 7. Germline V gene lookup returns CDR1 SGHAT and CDR2 FQNNGV.

This clone was observed a single time. This chain links TRBV2 with TRBJ1-2, with D possibly being TRBD1 (6 bases). From germline, CDR1 is SNHLY and CDR2 FYNNEI. Trimming stripped 5 bases from V and 7 bases from J, with 14 bases between. The CDR3 has 13 residues. The CDR3 loop is CASSSQGLSGYTF. DNA of the CDR3: TGTGCCAGCAGTTCACAGGGCCTCAGTGGCTACACCTTC.

The CDR3 sequence is CASSSKRGEGAVGTEAFF. The CDR3 DNA reads TGTGCCAGCTCCTCAAAGCGGGGGGAAGGGGCCGTAGGCACTGAAGCTTTCTTT. The V and J genes are TRBV18 and TRBJ1-1; a weak D match, TRBD1 (5 bases). CDR1 KGHSH and CDR2 LQKENI come from the germline V gene. The CDR3 is 18 amino acids. The V gene lost 6 bases and the J gene lost 4 bases, with 27 bases spanning the gap.

The gene calls are TRBV5-1 and TRBJ2-1; 10 nucleotides line up with TRBD2. Germline V CDR1 and CDR2: SGHRS, YFSETQ. CDR3 length: 18 amino acids. Germline trimming cut 1 base from V and 8 bases from J; bases unmatched to any gene: 15. Here the CDR3 reads CASSLRNLAGGQNDEQFF. The CDR3 region has the DNA TGCGCCAGCAGCTTGAGAAACTTAGCGGGAGGACAAAACGATGAGCAGTTCTTC.

The V call is TRBV7-3, the J call TRBJ2-3; no clear D gene. Trimming took 1 base from V and 5 from J, leaving 4 bases between them. The length of the CDR3 is 12 residues. Germline values: CDR1 SGHTA, CDR2 FQGTGA. This chain's CDR3 is CASSLRLDTQYF. Written as DNA, the CDR3 is TGTGCCAGCAGCTTAAGGCTAGATACGCAGTATTTT.

This clone was picked up a small number of times. V gene TRBV6-4 combines with J gene TRBJ1-3; the D gene is possibly TRBD1 (5 bases). The CDR3 loop spans 17 amino acids. Germline V gene sequence: CDR1 MRHNA, CDR2 SNTAGT. V shed 1 base and J shed 7 bases, with 20 bases lying between them. CDR3 sequence (DNA): TGTGCCAGCAGTGACTTGTTTACAGGAACAGCAAGGAACACCATATATTTT. Amino acids: CASSDLFTGTARNTIYF.

The chain recombines TRBV27 with TRBJ1-6; TRBD1 aligns across 7 bases. CDR3 length: 15 residues. CDR1 MNHEY and CDR2 SMNVEV come from the germline V gene (reference sequence). V lost 4 bases, J lost 3 bases, and 3 bases stayed unmatched. CDR3 region: CASSWDSRYNSPLHF. The CDR3 DNA is TGTGCCAGCAGTTGGGACAGCCGCTATAATTCACCCCTCCACTTT.

V is TRBV6-4 and J is TRBJ1-2; 10 nucleotides match TRBD1. This CDR3 has 14 amino acids. The junction had 5 bases not matched to a gene; V was cut back by 6 bases and J by 4 bases. Germline V lookup: CDR1 MRHNA, CDR2 SNTAGT. The CDR3 DNA is TGTGCCAGCAGCCCGGACAGGGGGGCCTATGGCTACACCTTC. Its protein product is CASSPDRGAYGYTF.